One and the same sample provided the 5 T cell receptor beta chains below, sequenced in a study of T cell clusters in autoimmune cytopenias. TRB rearrangements were amplified by touch-down multiplex PCR with mixed TRB-A/B primers. TCRdb re-called the multiplex PCR reads and shows each CDR3 protein once, DNA omitted. The sample shows thousands of distinct CDR3 sequences, and around 3.2% sits with its ten largest clones. TRB was amplified from around 250 ng of peripheral blood genomic DNA per sample. The sample comprised peripheral blood. Receptors originate from a human donor with an autoimmune cytopenia or autoimmune hepatitis (not recorded which).

The chain employs TRBV5-5 and TRBJ2-5; TCRdb calls TRBD1, which cannot be checked without DNA. The CDR3 contains 14 residues. Germline V lookup: CDR1 SGHKS, CDR2 YYEKEE (reference sequence). The CDR3: CASGRTGGGETQYF.

This clonotype shows up as medium-sized by frequency. The chain joins TRBV30 to TRBJ1-2. Germline-derived CDR1 and CDR2 are GTSNPN and SVGIG (reference sequence). The length of the CDR3 is 12 residues. The CDR3 reads CAFLGSRFGYTF.

By frequency, this clonotype registers medium-sized (0.01 to 0.1%). The V and J genes are TRBV6-2 or TRBV6-3 and TRBJ2-1; the TRBD1 assignment by TCRdb is unverifiable without DNA. The CDR3 has 16 amino acids. Germline-derived CDR1 and CDR2 are MNHEY and SVGEGT. The CDR3 region is CASSYAWGRGQNEQFF.

By frequency, this clonotype is medium-sized (0.01 to 0.1%). The chain has TRBV15 and TRBJ2-1; TCRdb outputs TRBD2, but without DNA this stays unchecked. Germline-derived CDR1 and CDR2 are LNHNV and YYDKDF (reference sequence). This CDR3 has 15 amino acids. The CDR3 here is CATSRTSGDYNEQFF.

The rearrangement links TRBV6-2 or TRBV6-3 to TRBJ2-7; TCRdb's D call of TRBD2 is untestable without DNA. CDR3 length: 19 residues. The germline gives CDR1 MNHEY, CDR2 SVGEGT. The CDR3 loop reads CASSDPRGLAGEISYEQYF.